This TCR beta chain was recovered during a study of T cell clonality in common variable immunodeficiency. Findings of the study overall: Reportedly, TCR beta sequences from common variable immunodeficiency showed fewer deletions and N-nucleotide insertions. CVID subjects shared fewer TCRbeta clones than healthy controls did.

Clones were read by immunoSEQ multiplex PCR, and TCRdb kept only the in-frame ones, dropping some. This sample has just over 20,000 clones, each found more than once. Germline CDR1 DFQATT, CDR2 SNEGSKA (reference sequence). CDR3 length: 12 amino acids. Heparinized whole blood, roughly 4.5 to 8 ml, came from each donor. Many counts were recorded for this clone. Its target is not known. The read ends 3 residues shy of where the CDR3 ends; the end is completed using the germline J gene. The TCR sequence derives from a human donor with common variable immunodeficiency. The chain has TRBV20-1 and TRBJ1-2, with 9 nucleotides matching TRBD1. The sequenced sample consisted of peripheral blood mononuclear cells. The covered CDR3 bases are TGCAGTGCCAGGGACAGGGAGGAGGGC. Its translation is CSARDREEG. From start to end, the CDR3 is CSARDREEGYTF.